The rows below give T cell receptor beta chains drawn from one sample of a study of identical twins' blood T cells. TCRdb analysed the 5' RACE reads with MiXCR anew, one entry per CDR3 protein. The profile shows around 380,000 distinct CDR3 sequences, about 28% of them singletons. The sequencing sample was made of PBMCs. The receptors were sampled from a woman between 18 and 55 years old in good health. Each CDR3 is given with its conserved first and last residue.

v_call cdr3_aa
TRBV20-1 CSASVPNTGELFF
TRBV11-2 CASSPGRAHGYTF
TRBV20-1 CSALELAGASSYNEQFF
TRBV6-6 CASSQARYNEQFF
TRBV9 CASSVDRTQYF
TRBV6-1 CASNPTGSNQPQHF
TRBV6-2/TRBV6-3 CASGTLGAGEAFF
TRBV6-5 CASSYGGPEDTEAFF
TRBV5-1 CANSLGGGDGNTIYF
TRBV19 CASYNQPQHF
TRBV28 CASSFPSRSYNSPLHF
TRBV7-9 CASSFKREGGNEQYF
TRBV20-1 CSASSGDGTEAFF
TRBV7-8 CASSFRTQQETQYF
TRBV11-3 CASSQDRGYNEKLFF
TRBV6-6 CASSYQGQYNEQFF
TRBV20-1 CSARDFDWNSPLHF
TRBV10-3 CAISEGNRGSYEQYF
TRBV20-1 CSALAGGRKTQYF
TRBV19 CASSIRVNYEQYF
TRBV27 CASHATRTGVGEQFF
TRBV6-1 CASSADGRSTDTQYF
TRBV5-1 CASSRAETDSYEQYF
TRBV11-2 CASSQGQFYGYTF
TRBV29-1 CSTQGSGNYGYTF
TRBV4-3 CASSQDFQGIYNSPLHF
TRBV20-1 CSARMTGSEKLFF
TRBV6-2/TRBV6-3 CASSTARAGELFF
TRBV7-2 CASSSRDSPGNTIYF
TRBV27 CASSATGTVFF
TRBV5-8 CASSGRGPNFENTEAFF
TRBV12-5 CASGSTRNTEAFF
TRBV29-1 CSAQGVGTEAFF
TRBV4-1 CASSQVATDNEQFF
TRBV20-1 CSARLTGQGYTF
TRBV29-1 CSGAGQGAVDTQYF
TRBV14 CASSRAGPDTEAFF
TRBV29-1 CSVESWDYGYTF
TRBV7-9 CASSLDSLVLFTGELFF
TRBV20-1 CSARGPSNQPQHF
TRBV10-3 CAISASGGSEKLFF
TRBV27 CASSPRTGGNTIYF
TRBV6-2/TRBV6-3 CASIAGYTEAFF
TRBV19 CASSSRGENTEAFF
TRBV20-1 CSASSGIEAFF
TRBV20-1 CSARDWLTLNTEAFF
TRBV10-3 CAVSTGEVTDTQYF
TRBV20-1 CSASNPSGRIYEQFF
TRBV11-2 CASSLGTGYGTEAFF
TRBV5-1 CASSSTGQTNTEAFF
TRBV20-1 CSARDSQGGDTQYF
TRBV29-1 CSVERADTQYF
TRBV7-8 CASSSAQGPYNSPLHF
TRBV11-2 CASSSYRDSDYGYTF
TRBV27 CASSFLGQGMNEQYF
TRBV12-3/TRBV12-4 CASNNIEAGSHYYEQFF
TRBV20-1 CSATSFRHEQFF
TRBV3-1 CASSQLVSRLHF
TRBV3-1 CASSLGQSPETQYF
TRBV10-1 CASIADRFEAFF